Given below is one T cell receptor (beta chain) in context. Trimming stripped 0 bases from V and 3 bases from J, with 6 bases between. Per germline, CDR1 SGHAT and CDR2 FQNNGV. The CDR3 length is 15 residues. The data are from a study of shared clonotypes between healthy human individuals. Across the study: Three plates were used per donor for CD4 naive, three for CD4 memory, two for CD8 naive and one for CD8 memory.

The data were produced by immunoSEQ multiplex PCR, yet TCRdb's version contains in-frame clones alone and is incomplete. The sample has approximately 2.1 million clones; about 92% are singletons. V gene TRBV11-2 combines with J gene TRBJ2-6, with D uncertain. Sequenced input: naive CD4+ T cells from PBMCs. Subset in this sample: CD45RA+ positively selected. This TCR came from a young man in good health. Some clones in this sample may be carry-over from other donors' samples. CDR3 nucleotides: TGTGCCAGCAGCTTAGATCAGGTTGGGGCCAACGTCCTGACTTTC. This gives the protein CASSLDQVGANVLTF.